The 23 T cell receptor beta chains below come from one sample, sequenced in a study of T cells in Graves' hyperthyroidism and ophthalmopathy. Amplification of TCR beta CDR3 regions was performed using RNA transcripts as template. Primed by the HTBI set, a first-round RT-PCR was run on the TCR CDR3. TCRdb re-called the multiplex PCR reads through MiXCR, storing one row per CDR3 protein. Found here are about 590,000 distinct CDR3 sequences, approximately 14% of them singletons; the top ten hold around 7.8%. The specimen sequenced was blood. The origin of the receptors is a woman aged 25 to 39 with Graves' hyperthyroidism.

The chain links TRBV18 to TRBJ2-2; 8 nucleotides line up with TRBD1. CDR1 and CDR2 (germline): KGHSH, LQKENI. The CDR3 extends over 16 amino acids. V was clipped by 4 bases and J by 2 bases; unmatched bases: 6. The CDR3 here is CASSLQQGDNTGELFF. Written as DNA, the CDR3 is TGTGCCAGCTCACTACAACAGGGGGACAACACCGGGGAGCTGTTTTTT.

This clonotype was recorded many times. The chain links TRBV3-1 to TRBJ2-3; unclear D gene. The CDR3 length is 14 residues. Trimming took off 0 bases at V and 2 bases at J, with 6 bases between the two ends. Germline lookup yields CDR1 LGHDT and CDR2 YNNKEL (reference sequence). The CDR3 reads CASSQEGYTDTQYF. CDR3 in DNA: TGTGCCAGCAGCCAAGAGGGATACACAGATACGCAGTATTTT.

The chain links TRBV4-3 to TRBJ1-1, with unresolved D. CDR1 and CDR2 (germline): LGHNA, YSLEER. The CDR3 extends over 15 amino acids. Trimming stripped 1 base from V and 1 base from J, with 10 bases between. The CDR3 nucleotides are TGCGCCAGCAGCCAAGCGCCAGTGGGGAACACTGAAGCTTTCTTT. This translates into CASSQAPVGNTEAFF.

J is TRBJ1-1 and V is TRBV7-9; D might be TRBD1 (6 bases). This CDR3 has 15 residues. Trimming pared 5 bases from V and 4 bases from J, leaving 17 bases between. The germline gives CDR1 SEHNR, CDR2 FQNEAQ (reference sequence). The CDR3 DNA sequence: TGTGCCAGCAGCCAAGGGACACCCTGGGGCACTGAAGCTTTCTTT. Translation: CASSQGTPWGTEAFF.

The V gene is TRBV11-3, the J gene TRBJ2-5, with D possibly being TRBD1 or TRBD2 (5 bases each). CDR1 is SGHNT, CDR2 YENEEA, per germline. V was shortened by 4 bases and J by 4 bases, with 10 bases between the two germline ends. This CDR3 region has 13 residues. In nucleotides, the CDR3 is TGTGCCAGCAGCTCTGAGGGGTTAGAGACCCAGTACTTC. It yields the protein CASSSEGLETQYF.

J is TRBJ1-5 and V is TRBV6-5; 7 positions agree with TRBD1. The CDR3 spans 18 residues. Per the germline V gene, CDR1 is MNHEY and CDR2 is SVGAGI. With 0 bases clipped from V and 6 bases from J, the junction kept 14 bases outside the gene matches. CDR3 amino acids: CASSYSLGRQGRGQPQHF. The CDR3 DNA follows: TGTGCCAGCAGTTACTCGTTAGGCCGACAGGGTAGGGGTCAGCCCCAGCATTTT.

This clonotype was detected ten times or more. The chain recombines TRBV7-2 with TRBJ2-1; no firm D call. CDR3 length: 15 residues. CDR1 is SGHTA, CDR2 FQGNSA, per germline. The V end was cut by 6 bases, the J end by 0 bases, with 12 bases between. DNA of the CDR3: TGTGCCAGCAGACGACTGCTTAACTCCTACAATGAGCAGTTCTTC. Translation: CASRRLLNSYNEQFF.

This clonotype has only a few counts. The chain recombines TRBV6-1 with TRBJ2-1; possible D gene TRBD1, 5 bases. The CDR3 loop spans 13 amino acids. V was clipped by 7 bases and J by 11 bases, with 18 bases between them. The V gene's germline CDR1 is MNHNS and CDR2 SASEGT. CDR3 protein: CASNDPPQGKQFF. DNA for the CDR3: TGTGCCAGCAATGACCCCCCTCAGGGAAAGCAGTTCTTC.

Of note for this clonotype: A much larger clone differs from this one at a single base, so this may be a read error. The gene calls are TRBV7-9 and TRBJ2-1; 7 nucleotides match TRBD1. The CDR3 spans 14 residues. V lost 4 bases and J lost 8; bases outside the gene matches: 8. The germline gives CDR1 SEHNR, CDR2 FQNEAQ (reference sequence). DNA of the CDR3: TGTGCCAGCAGCTACAGGGGCCGCGCCGATGAGCAGTTCTTC. Translated: CASSYRGRADEQFF.

This clonotype occurred a few times. The V and J genes are TRBV6-6 and TRBJ2-1, with unresolved D. Per germline, CDR1 MNHNY and CDR2 SVGAGI (reference sequence). V lost 0 bases and J 1 base, leaving 7 bases between the germline ends. The CDR3 is made up of 15 amino acids. The CDR3 spells CASSYSERSYNEQFF. CDR3 nucleotides: TGTGCCAGCAGTTACTCCGAGCGATCCTACAATGAGCAGTTCTTC.

This clonotype was seen many times. The chain links TRBV10-3 to TRBJ2-3; 10 bases agree with TRBD2. V shed 0 bases and J 4 bases; nucleotides not matched to a gene: 7. Germline-derived CDR1 and CDR2 are ENHRY and SYGVKD. The CDR3 length is 17 residues. This CDR3 reads CAISESPTSGFSDTQYF. In nucleotides, the CDR3 is TGTGCCATCAGTGAGTCGCCGACTAGCGGGTTCTCAGATACGCAGTATTTT.

This chain joins TRBV20-1 and TRBJ2-2; TRBD1 aligns across 9 bases. V shed 0 bases, J shed 1 base, and the junction held 15 bases outside the gene matches. From germline, CDR1 is DFQATT and CDR2 SNEGSKA (reference sequence). This CDR3 comprises 20 residues. CDR3: CSARDTGSTRDRVNTGELFF. CDR3 DNA sequence: TGCAGTGCTAGAGATACTGGCTCAACCCGGGACAGGGTGAACACCGGGGAGCTGTTTTTT.

On this clonotype: Compared with germline, one end of the junction differs, possibly owing to a read error. The CDR3 DNA reads TGTGCCAGCAGCCCCGGGACAGTCCAAGGGACCCAGTACTTC. Residues: CASSPGTVQGTQYF. The chain links TRBV7-9 to TRBJ2-5; 7 bases align to TRBD1. The germline gives CDR1 SEHNR, CDR2 FQNEAQ (reference sequence). The CDR3 is made up of 14 amino acids.

This clonotype was counted many times. V usage is TRBV28 and J usage is TRBJ1-2, with 8 bases matching TRBD1. This CDR3 is built from 15 residues. V gave up 3 bases and J gave up 3 bases; unmatched junction bases: 6. Germline V gene sequence: CDR1 MDHEN, CDR2 SYDVKM. The CDR3 region is CASSFRTGLDYGYTF. CDR3 sequence (DNA): TGTGCCAGCAGTTTCAGGACAGGGCTCGACTATGGCTACACCTTC.

The chain is built from TRBV29-1 and TRBJ1-6; no firm D call. CDR1 is SQVTM and CDR2 is ANQGSEA in the germline V gene. The CDR3 runs to 14 residues. The V end lost 5 bases, the J end lost 2 bases, and 10 bases lay between the germline ends. CDR3 nucleotides: TGCAGCGTTCTACGGTCTACCTATAATTCACCCCTCCACTTT. Protein: CSVLRSTYNSPLHF.

This clonotype was seen at least ten times. The rearrangement links TRBV24-1 to TRBJ2-5; the match to TRBD1 covers 8 bases. CDR3 length equals 15 residues. Losses at the gene ends were 3 bases for V and 4 bases for J; bases not matched to a gene: 6. Germline CDR1 reads KGHDR; CDR2 reads SFDVKD. CDR3 nucleotide sequence: TGTGCCACCAGTGATCCCGACAGGGGCCGAGAGACCCAGTACTTC. Its translation is CATSDPDRGRETQYF.

This clonotype has at least ten counts. This rearrangement joins TRBV5-1 to TRBJ2-7, with 9 nucleotides matching TRBD2. Germline-derived CDR1 and CDR2 are SGHRS and YFSETQ. The CDR3 extends over 15 amino acids. V lost 1 base, J lost 2 bases, and 4 bases stayed unmatched. The CDR3 bases are TGCGCCAGCAGCTTGAGGCGGGAGGGCCCCTACGAGCAGTACTTC. This codes for CASSLRREGPYEQYF.

This clonotype was recorded at least ten times. Here the CDR3 DNA reads TGTGCCAGCAGTTTATTTGGACAGGGGGCGGGCTACACCTTC. It codes for CASSLFGQGAGYTF. The chain couples TRBV27 to TRBJ1-2, with 11 bases identical to TRBD1. This CDR3 comprises 14 residues. Germline CDR1 MNHEY, CDR2 SMNVEV (reference sequence). J was trimmed by 8 bases and V by 1 base; bases with no gene match: 3.

CDR3 sequence (DNA): TGCAGCGTTACAGGTTATACCTACGAGCAGTACTTC. Translated: CSVTGYTYEQYF. J is TRBJ2-7 and V is TRBV29-1, with a possible D match to TRBD1 (5 bases). The germline V gene encodes CDR1 SQVTM and CDR2 ANQGSEA. This CDR3 has 12 amino acids. V lost 5 bases to trimming and J lost 2 bases, with 10 bases between them.

This clonotype was observed many times. V usage is TRBV7-9 and J usage is TRBJ2-7, with 9 nucleotides matching TRBD2. This CDR3 contains 15 residues. CDR1 is SEHNR, CDR2 FQNEAQ, per germline (reference sequence). The V and J ends lost 2 bases and 3 bases, in that order; junction bases with no gene match: 5. The CDR3 sequence is CASSLQTTSGYEQYF. The CDR3 coding sequence is TGTGCCAGCAGCTTACAGACGACTAGCGGCTACGAGCAGTACTTC.

There are many counts of this clonotype. The CDR3 sequence is CASSPDRAGELFF. The DNA for the CDR3 is TGTGCCAGCAGTCCCGACCGGGCCGGGGAGCTGTTTTTT. The V and J genes are TRBV12-3 or TRBV12-4 and TRBJ2-2; D call uncertain. There are 13 residues in the CDR3. Trimming pared 5 bases from V and 6 bases from J, leaving 10 bases between.

Remarks on this clonotype: The germline gene is not matched at one end of the junction; a read error may be the cause. The V call is TRBV6-1, the J call TRBJ1-1; D possibly corresponds to TRBD1 (6 bases). Germline V CDR1 and CDR2: MNHNS, SASEGT. The CDR3 is made up of 15 amino acids. CDR3 loop: CASSLKTGGFAEACF. CDR3 DNA sequence: TGTGCCAGCAGTTTAAAGACAGGTGGTTTCGCTGAAGCTTGCTTT.

This clonotype came up a few times. The gene calls are TRBV29-1 and TRBJ2-1; 12 bases fit TRBD2. The germline V gene has CDR1 SQVTM and CDR2 ANQGSEA. V lost 1 base and J lost 7; bases outside the gene matches: 5. The CDR3 contains 15 residues. The CDR3 sequence is CSVEVTGTSGNEQFF. DNA of the CDR3: TGCAGCGTTGAAGTTACCGGGACTAGCGGGAATGAGCAGTTCTTC.